The 14 T cell receptor beta chains in this list originate from one sample, sequenced in a study of cytomegalovirus exposure and HLA in healthy donors. The primer mix had 60 Vbeta and 13 Jbeta primers. The table came from immunoSEQ multiplex PCR; TCRdb's copy has only in-frame clones and leaves some out. Recorded here are approximately 75,000 clones; the top ten clones represent roughly 0.8%. Sequencing input: PBMCs. The source of these receptors is a boy younger than 18 in good health and CMV-seronegative.

The rearrangement links TRBV7-9 to TRBJ1-1, with D unresolved. Germline V gene lookup returns CDR1 SEHNR and CDR2 FQNEAQ (reference sequence). CDR3 length: 11 residues. V was cut by 5 bases and J by 4 bases, with 5 bases left in between. In DNA, the CDR3 is TGTGCCAGCAGCCTCGGCACTGAAGCTTTCTTT. Amino acid sequence: CASSLGTEAFF.

CDR3 protein: CAWGGQGNYGYTF. CDR3 sequence (DNA): TGTGCCTGGGGAGGACAGGGAAACTATGGCTACACCTTC. This chain links TRBV30 with TRBJ1-2; 8 bases match TRBD1. CDR1 and CDR2 (germline): GTSNPN, SVGIG (reference sequence). The V gene end was trimmed by 5 bases and the J gene end by 2 bases; junction bases not matched to a gene: 4. This CDR3 is built from 13 residues.

The V gene is TRBV2, the J gene TRBJ1-1; 8 bases are a match to TRBD1. J lost 2 bases, V lost 4 bases, and 12 bases had no gene match. CDR1 is SNHLY, CDR2 FYNNEI, per germline. The CDR3 consists of 17 residues. The CDR3 loop is CASSGDWGQVPNTEAFF. The CDR3 DNA is TGTGCCAGCAGTGGTGACTGGGGACAGGTACCTAACACTGAAGCTTTCTTT.

This chain connects TRBV29-1 to TRBJ1-4; 8 nucleotides align to TRBD1. Germline V gene sequence: CDR1 SQVTM, CDR2 ANQGSEA. J was trimmed by 5 bases and V by 7 bases; bases with no gene match: 12. The CDR3 has 15 residues. CDR3: CSASNGQGLNEKLFF. The CDR3 DNA follows: TGCAGCGCCTCTAACGGACAGGGTTTAAATGAAAAACTGTTTTTT.

The CDR3 coding sequence is TGCGCCAGCAGCCAAAATTCGGGACAAGGAAGGTTCACCGGGGAGCTGTTTTTT. As protein: CASSQNSGQGRFTGELFF. The V call is TRBV4-1, the J call TRBJ2-2, with D possibly matching TRBD1 (6 bases). The CDR3 has 18 residues. Germline values: CDR1 MGHRA, CDR2 YSYEKL. The ends were cut back, 2 bases at V and 4 bases at J, with 20 bases in the middle.

Of note for this clone: One junction end does not reproduce the germline sequence, and a read error may be involved. Within the sample, other DNA sequences also encode this same CDR3. The rearrangement links TRBV27 to TRBJ1-6; D unclear. Germline V gene sequence: CDR1 MNHEY, CDR2 SMNVEV (reference sequence). The CDR3 runs 13 residues. The CDR3 nucleotides read TGTGCCAGCAGTTTGAGCTGGGAGTCACCCCTACACTTT. Residues: CASSLSWESPLHF.

The J gene is TRBJ2-3, the V gene TRBV6-1, with 7 positions matching TRBD2. J was trimmed by 7 bases and V by 2 bases; bases with no gene match: 3. The CDR3 extends over 13 amino acids. Germline V gene lookup returns CDR1 MNHNS and CDR2 SASEGT. CDR3 sequence (DNA): TGTGCCAGCAGTGAAATGGGGGGGAATACGCAGTATTTT. Amino acids: CASSEMGGNTQYF.

This rearrangement joins TRBV7-2 to TRBJ2-1; 8 bases align to TRBD2. V lost 6 bases and J lost 3; bases outside the gene matches: 7. Looked up from germline, CDR1 is SGHTA and CDR2 is FQGNSA. CDR3 size: 15 residues. In DNA, the CDR3 is TGTGCCAGCAGTCTAGCGGGCCACGTCTACAATGAGCAGTTCTTC. Its protein product is CASSLAGHVYNEQFF.

V usage is TRBV6-1 and J usage is TRBJ2-2; the D gene is possibly TRBD1 (5 bases). V dropped 8 bases and J dropped 1 base, with 14 bases sitting between them. CDR1 is MNHNS, CDR2 SASEGT, per germline. This CDR3 is 15 amino acids long. DNA of the CDR3: TGTGCCAGCTGGGAAGGGCAGGGGAACACCGGGGAGCTGTTTTTT. As protein: CASWEGQGNTGELFF.

The rearrangement uses TRBV5-1 and TRBJ1-2, with TRBD1 matching 9 bases. Losses at the gene ends were 4 bases for V and 2 bases for J; bases not matched to a gene: 6. CDR1 and CDR2 (germline): SGHRS, YFSETQ. The CDR3 is made up of 15 amino acids. The CDR3 region is CASSREDRGNYGYTF. CDR3 DNA sequence: TGCGCCAGCAGCCGAGAGGACAGGGGAAACTATGGCTACACCTTC.

The V gene is TRBV2, the J gene TRBJ2-1; 7 positions agree with TRBD2. Germline CDR1 is SNHLY and CDR2 is FYNNEI. V lost 7 bases, J lost 6 bases, and 12 bases stayed unmatched. The CDR3 totals 15 residues. The CDR3, as DNA: TGTGCCAGCATGGGGGGGACCCCGCGACCCAATGAGCAGTTCTTC. Protein: CASMGGTPRPNEQFF.

The chain combines TRBV5-4 with TRBJ1-3, with 7 bases matching TRBD1. V was clipped by 3 bases and J by 2 bases; unmatched bases: 11. Germline values: CDR1 SGHNT, CDR2 YYREEE (reference sequence). The CDR3 sequence is 17 residues long. The CDR3 sequence is CASSYGGGTGAGNTIYF. The CDR3 nucleotides are TGTGCCAGCAGCTATGGAGGGGGTACAGGGGCTGGAAACACCATATATTTT.

V gene TRBV5-1 combines with J gene TRBJ2-7, with D possibly TRBD2 on 6 matching bases. From germline, CDR1 is SGHRS and CDR2 YFSETQ. The CDR3 loop spans 15 amino acids. Trimming removed 0 bases from V and 2 bases from J, with 12 bases in between. This chain's CDR3 is CASSLESSVTYEQYF. DNA for the CDR3: TGCGCCAGCAGCTTGGAATCTAGCGTAACCTACGAGCAGTACTTC.

This chain connects TRBV4-1 to TRBJ2-3; 9 nucleotides line up with TRBD2. Germline loops: CDR1 MGHRA, CDR2 YSYEKL. J gave up 8 bases and V 3 bases, and 6 bases lay outside the gene matches. The CDR3 is made up of 14 amino acids. CDR3 DNA sequence: TGCGCCAGCAGCCAGGGCGGGGGGGAGGGTACGCAGTATTTT. Translated: CASSQGGGEGTQYF.